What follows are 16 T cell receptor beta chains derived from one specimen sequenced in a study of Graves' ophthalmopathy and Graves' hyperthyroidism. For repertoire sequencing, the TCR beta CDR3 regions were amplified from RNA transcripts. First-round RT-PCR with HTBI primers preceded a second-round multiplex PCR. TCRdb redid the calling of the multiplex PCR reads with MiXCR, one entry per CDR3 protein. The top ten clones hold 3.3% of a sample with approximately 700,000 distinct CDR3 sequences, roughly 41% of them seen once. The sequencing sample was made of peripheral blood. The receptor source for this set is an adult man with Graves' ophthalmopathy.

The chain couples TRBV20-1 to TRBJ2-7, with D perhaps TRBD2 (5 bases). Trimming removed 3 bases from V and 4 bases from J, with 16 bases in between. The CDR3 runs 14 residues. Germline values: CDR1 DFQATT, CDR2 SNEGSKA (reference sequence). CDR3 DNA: TGCAGTGCTAGTCCCGGGGAAGTGAGGTACGAGCAGTACTTC. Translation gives CSASPGEVRYEQYF.

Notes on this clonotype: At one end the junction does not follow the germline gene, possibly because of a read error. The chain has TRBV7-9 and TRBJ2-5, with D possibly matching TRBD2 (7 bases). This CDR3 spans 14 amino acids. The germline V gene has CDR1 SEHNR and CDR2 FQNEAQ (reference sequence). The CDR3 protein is CACSLGGGDATQYF. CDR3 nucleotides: TGTGCCTGCAGCTTAGGAGGGGGGGACGCGACCCAGTACTTC.

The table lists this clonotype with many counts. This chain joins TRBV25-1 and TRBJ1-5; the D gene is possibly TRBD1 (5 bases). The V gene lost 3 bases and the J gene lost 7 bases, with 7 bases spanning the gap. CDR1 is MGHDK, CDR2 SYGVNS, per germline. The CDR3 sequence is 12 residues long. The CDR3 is CASSDGGQPQHF. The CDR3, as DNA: TGTGCCAGCAGTGACGGGGGACAGCCCCAGCATTTT.

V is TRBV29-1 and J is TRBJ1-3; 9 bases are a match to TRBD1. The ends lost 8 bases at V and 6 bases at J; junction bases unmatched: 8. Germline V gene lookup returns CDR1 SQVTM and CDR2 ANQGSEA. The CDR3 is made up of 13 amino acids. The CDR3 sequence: CSLRTGAENTIYF. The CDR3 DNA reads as TGCAGCCTACGGACAGGGGCCGAAAACACCATATATTTT.

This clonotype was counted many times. CDR3 DNA: TGTGCCACCAGCAGGAACAGGGGGCAGGAAAAACTGTTTTTT. It translates to CATSRNRGQEKLFF. The chain employs TRBV15 and TRBJ1-4; 9 positions match TRBD1. Germline trimming cut 3 bases from V and 8 bases from J; bases unmatched to any gene: 4. CDR3 length: 14 amino acids. The germline V gene encodes CDR1 LNHNV and CDR2 YYDKDF (reference sequence).

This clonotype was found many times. DNA for the CDR3: TGTGCCAGCAGCGCTAGCGGGGGGTACCAAGAGACCCAGTACTTC. It codes for CASSASGGYQETQYF. The chain recombines TRBV7-9 with TRBJ2-5; 11 positions agree with TRBD2. Trimming cost V 5 bases and J 0 bases; bases outside gene matches: 2. CDR1 and CDR2 from the germline V gene are SEHNR and FQNEAQ (reference sequence). The CDR3 runs to 15 residues.

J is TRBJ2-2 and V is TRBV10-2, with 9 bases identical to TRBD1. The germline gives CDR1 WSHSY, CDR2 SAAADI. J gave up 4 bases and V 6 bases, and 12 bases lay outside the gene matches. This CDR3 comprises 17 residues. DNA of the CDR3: TGCGCCAGCAGAGTTCCGGGACAGGGATCTGGCACCGGGGAGCTGTTTTTT. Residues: CASRVPGQGSGTGELFF.

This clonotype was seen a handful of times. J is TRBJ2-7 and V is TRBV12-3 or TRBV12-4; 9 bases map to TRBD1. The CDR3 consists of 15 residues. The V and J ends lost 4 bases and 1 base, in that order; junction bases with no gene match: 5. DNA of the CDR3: TGTGCCAGCAGTTCCGGGACAGGGAAATCCTACGAGCAGTACTTC. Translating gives CASSSGTGKSYEQYF.

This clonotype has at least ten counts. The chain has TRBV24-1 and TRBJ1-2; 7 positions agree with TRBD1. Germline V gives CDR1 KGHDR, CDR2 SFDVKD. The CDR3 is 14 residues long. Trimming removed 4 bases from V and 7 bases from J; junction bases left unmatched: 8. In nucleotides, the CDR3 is TGTGCCACCAGTGACCCCTCGACAGGGATTGGCTACACCTTC. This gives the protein CATSDPSTGIGYTF.

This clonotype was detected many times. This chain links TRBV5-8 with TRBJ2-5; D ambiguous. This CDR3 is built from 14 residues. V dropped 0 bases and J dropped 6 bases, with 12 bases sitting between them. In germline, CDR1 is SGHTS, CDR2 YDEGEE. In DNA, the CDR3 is TGTGCCAGCAGCTTGGGCCTACCACAACAGACCCAGTACTTC. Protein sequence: CASSLGLPQQTQYF.

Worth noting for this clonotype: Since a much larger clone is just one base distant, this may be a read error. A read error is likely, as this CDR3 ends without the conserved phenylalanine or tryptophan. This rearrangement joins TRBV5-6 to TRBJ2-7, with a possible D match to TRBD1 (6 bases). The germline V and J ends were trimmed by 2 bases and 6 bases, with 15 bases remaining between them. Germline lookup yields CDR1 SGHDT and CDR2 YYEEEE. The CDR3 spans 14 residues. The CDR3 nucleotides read TGTGCCAGCAGCTTAACGTCAGGGGTGGCCGAGCAGTACTGC. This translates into CASSLTSGVAEQYC.

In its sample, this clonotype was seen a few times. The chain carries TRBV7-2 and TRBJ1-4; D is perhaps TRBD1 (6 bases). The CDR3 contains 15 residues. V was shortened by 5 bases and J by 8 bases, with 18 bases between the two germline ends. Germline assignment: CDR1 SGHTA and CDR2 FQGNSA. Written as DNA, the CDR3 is TGTGCCAGCAGCCGCTCTCCGGGGCAGGGGGAAAAACTGTTTTTT. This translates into CASSRSPGQGEKLFF.

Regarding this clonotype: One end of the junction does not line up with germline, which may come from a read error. CDR3 in amino acids: CASSPGGSASYEQYF. CDR3 DNA: TGCGCCAGCAGCCCCGGGGGTTCAGCCTCCTACGAGCAGTACTTC. The chain couples TRBV11-2 to TRBJ2-7, with D perhaps matching TRBD2 (6 bases). The CDR3 totals 15 residues. Per germline, CDR1 SGHAT and CDR2 FQNNGV.

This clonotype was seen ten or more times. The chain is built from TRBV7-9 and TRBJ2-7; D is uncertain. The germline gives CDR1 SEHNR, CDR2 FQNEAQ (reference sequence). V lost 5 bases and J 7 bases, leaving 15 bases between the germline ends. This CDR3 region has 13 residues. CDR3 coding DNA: TGTGCCAGCAGCCACGGCGGCGTTTTAGAGCAGTACTTC. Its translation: CASSHGGVLEQYF. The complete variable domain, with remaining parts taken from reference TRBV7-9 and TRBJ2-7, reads DTGVSQNPRHKITKRGQNVTFRCDPISEHNRLYWYRQTLGQGPEFLTYFQNEAQLEKSRLLSDRFSAERPKGSFSTLEIQRTEQGDSAMYLCASSHGGVLEQYFGPGTRLTVT.

The CDR3 DNA reads TGTGCCAGCAGCCAAGATCCGGGACAGTACCAGCATTTT. This sequence encodes CASSQDPGQYQHF. The chain combines TRBV4-2 with TRBJ1-5; 7 nucleotides line up with TRBD1. Germline values: CDR1 LGHNA, CDR2 YNFKEQ. The CDR3 extends over 13 amino acids. The trim removed 0 bases at V and 12 bases at J, leaving 5 bases unmatched.

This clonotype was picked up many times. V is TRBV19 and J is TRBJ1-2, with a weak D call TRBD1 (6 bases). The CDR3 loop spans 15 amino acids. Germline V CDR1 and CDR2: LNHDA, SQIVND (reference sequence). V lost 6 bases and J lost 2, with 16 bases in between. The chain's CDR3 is CASRPGGQANYGYTF. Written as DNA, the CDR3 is TGTGCCAGTAGACCCGGGGGGCAGGCAAACTATGGCTACACCTTC.